This T cell receptor beta chain was sequenced during a study of T cell responses to AZD1222 COVID-19 vaccine. CDR1 LNHDA and CDR2 SQIVND come from the germline V gene (reference sequence). Trimming took 6 bases from V and 10 from J, leaving 21 bases between them. The CDR3 length is 14 residues. This clone was counted a few times. The antigen remains unidentified. Findings and limits, study-wide: CD4 TCRs linked to vaccination spanned spike, dominating at 160-218 and 743-854. Sampled repertoires all dated from after the peak T cell response. Among AZD1222 vaccinees, only 5 or 6 were seropositive at baseline.

Doses given second, at about 4 or about 12 weeks, were pooled. TCRdb's table, derived via immunoSEQ multiplex PCR, lists solely in-frame clones and lacks some. The sample records about 200,000 clones, 93% being singletons. This material consisted of peripheral blood, taken 28 days after the second AZD1222 dose. This clonotype was obtained from an adult who received the AZD1222 COVID-19 vaccine. The rearrangement uses TRBV19 and TRBJ1-2; a weak D match, TRBD1 (5 bases). The DNA for the CDR3 is TGTGCCAGTAGCCCCTCTACCCAGGGAAAGGACTACACCTTC. Encoded protein: CASSPSTQGKDYTF.